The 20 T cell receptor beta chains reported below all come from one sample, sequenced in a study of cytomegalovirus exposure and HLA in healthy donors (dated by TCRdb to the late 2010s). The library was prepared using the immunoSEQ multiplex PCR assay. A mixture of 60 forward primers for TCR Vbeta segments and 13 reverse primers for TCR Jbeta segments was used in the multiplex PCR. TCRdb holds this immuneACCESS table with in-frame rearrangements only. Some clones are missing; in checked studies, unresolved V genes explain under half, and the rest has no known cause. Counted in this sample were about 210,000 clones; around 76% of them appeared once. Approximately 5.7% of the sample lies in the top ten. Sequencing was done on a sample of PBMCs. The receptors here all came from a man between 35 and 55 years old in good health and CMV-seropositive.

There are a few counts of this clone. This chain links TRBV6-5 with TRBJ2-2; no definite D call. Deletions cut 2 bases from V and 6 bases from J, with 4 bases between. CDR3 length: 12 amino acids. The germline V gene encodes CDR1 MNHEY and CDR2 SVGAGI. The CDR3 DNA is TGTGCCAGCAGTTACCATGCCGGGGAGCTGTTTTTT. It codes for CASSYHAGELFF.

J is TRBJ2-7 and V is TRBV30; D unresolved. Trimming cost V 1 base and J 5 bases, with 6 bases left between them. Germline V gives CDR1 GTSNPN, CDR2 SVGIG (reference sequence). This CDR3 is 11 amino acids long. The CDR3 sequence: CAWSGGNEQYF. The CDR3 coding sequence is TGTGCCTGGAGTGGAGGAAACGAGCAGTACTTC.

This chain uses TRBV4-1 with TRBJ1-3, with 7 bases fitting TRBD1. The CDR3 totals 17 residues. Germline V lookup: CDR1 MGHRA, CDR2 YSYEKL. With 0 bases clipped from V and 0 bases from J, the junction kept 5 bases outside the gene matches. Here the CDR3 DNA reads TGCGCCAGCAGCCAAGATCCCAGGGGGAGCTCTGGAAACACCATATATTTT. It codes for CASSQDPRGSSGNTIYF.

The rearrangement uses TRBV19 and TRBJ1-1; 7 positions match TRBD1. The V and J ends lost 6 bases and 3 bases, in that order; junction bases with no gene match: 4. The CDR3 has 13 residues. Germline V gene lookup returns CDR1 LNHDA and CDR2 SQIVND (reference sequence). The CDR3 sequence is CASSRDRDTEAFF. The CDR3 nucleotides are TGTGCCAGTAGCCGGGACAGAGACACTGAAGCTTTCTTT.

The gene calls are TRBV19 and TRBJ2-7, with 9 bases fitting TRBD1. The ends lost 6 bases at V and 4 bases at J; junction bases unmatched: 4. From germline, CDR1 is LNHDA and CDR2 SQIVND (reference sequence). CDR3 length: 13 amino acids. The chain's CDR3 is CASRGTGSYEQYF. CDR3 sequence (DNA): TGTGCCAGTAGGGGGACAGGGAGTTACGAGCAGTACTTC.

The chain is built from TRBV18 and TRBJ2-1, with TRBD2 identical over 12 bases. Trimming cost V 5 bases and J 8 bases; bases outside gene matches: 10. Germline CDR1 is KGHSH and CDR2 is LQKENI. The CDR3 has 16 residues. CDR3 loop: CASSLTLAGGPHEQFF. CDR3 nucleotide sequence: TGTGCCAGCTCATTGACCCTAGCGGGAGGGCCACATGAGCAGTTCTTC.

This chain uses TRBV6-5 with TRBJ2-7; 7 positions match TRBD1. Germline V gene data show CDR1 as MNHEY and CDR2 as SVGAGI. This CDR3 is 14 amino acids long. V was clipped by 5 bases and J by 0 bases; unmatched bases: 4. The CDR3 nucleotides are TGTGCCAGCAGTCGAAGACAGGGCTCCTACGAGCAGTACGTC. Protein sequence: CASSRRQGSYEQYV.

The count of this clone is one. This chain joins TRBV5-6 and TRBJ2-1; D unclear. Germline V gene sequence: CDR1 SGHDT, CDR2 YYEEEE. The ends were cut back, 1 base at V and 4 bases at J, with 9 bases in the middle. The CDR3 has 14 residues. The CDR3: CASSLLNLYNEQFF. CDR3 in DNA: TGTGCCAGCAGCTTGCTAAACCTTTACAATGAGCAGTTCTTC.

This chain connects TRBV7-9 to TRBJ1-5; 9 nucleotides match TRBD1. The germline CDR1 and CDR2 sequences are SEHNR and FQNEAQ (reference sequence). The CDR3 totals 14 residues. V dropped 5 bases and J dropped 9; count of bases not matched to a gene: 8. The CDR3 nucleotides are TGTGCCAGCAGCGCGACAGGGGGATCGTTGCCCCAGCATTTT. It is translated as CASSATGGSLPQHF.

The CDR3 loop reads CASSARQGKQYF. CDR3 DNA sequence: TGTGCCAGCAGCGCCAGACAGGGAAAGCAGTACTTC. V and J are TRBV7-2 and TRBJ2-7; 7 nucleotides align to TRBD1. V was clipped by 5 bases and J by 8 bases; unmatched bases: 6. Germline V gene lookup returns CDR1 SGHTA and CDR2 FQGNSA. CDR3 length: 12 amino acids.

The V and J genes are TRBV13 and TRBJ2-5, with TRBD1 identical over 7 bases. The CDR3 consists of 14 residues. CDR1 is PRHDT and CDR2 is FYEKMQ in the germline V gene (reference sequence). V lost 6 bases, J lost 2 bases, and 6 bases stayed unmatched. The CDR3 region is CASSLGQRQETQYF. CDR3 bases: TGTGCCAGCAGTTTGGGACAGAGACAAGAGACCCAGTACTTC.

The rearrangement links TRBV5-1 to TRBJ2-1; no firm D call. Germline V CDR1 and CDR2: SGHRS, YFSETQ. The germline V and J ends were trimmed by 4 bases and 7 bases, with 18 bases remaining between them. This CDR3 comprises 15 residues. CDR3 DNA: TGCGCCAGCAGCCCCGAGGCCGCGGCTAGGAATGAGCAGTTCTTC. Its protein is CASSPEAAARNEQFF.

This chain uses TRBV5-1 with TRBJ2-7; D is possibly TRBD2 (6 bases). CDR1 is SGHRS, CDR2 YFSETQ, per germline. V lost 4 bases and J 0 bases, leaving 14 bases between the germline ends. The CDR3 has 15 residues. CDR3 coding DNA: TGCGCCAGCAGCGTTAGCGGCCAGAGCTCCTACGAGCAGTACTTC. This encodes CASSVSGQSSYEQYF. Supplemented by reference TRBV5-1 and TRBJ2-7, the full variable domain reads KAGVTQTPRYLIKTRGQQVTLSCSPISGHRSVSWYQQTPGQGLQFLFEYFSETQRNKGNFPGRFSGRQFSNSRSEMNVSTLELGDSALYLCASSVSGQSSYEQYFGPGTRLTVT.

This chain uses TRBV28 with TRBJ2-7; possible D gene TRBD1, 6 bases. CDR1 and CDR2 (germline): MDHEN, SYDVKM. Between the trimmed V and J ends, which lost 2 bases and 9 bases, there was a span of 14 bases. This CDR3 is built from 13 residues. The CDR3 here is CASSLQGRPGQYF. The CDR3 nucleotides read TGTGCCAGCAGTTTACAGGGGCGCCCGGGGCAGTACTTC.

The CDR3 protein is CASSPSGFGELFF. As DNA, the CDR3 is TGTGCCAGCAGCCCGTCGGGGTTCGGGGAGCTGTTTTTT. V and J are TRBV9 and TRBJ2-2; a weak D match, TRBD2 (5 bases). With 4 bases removed from V and 7 bases from J, the gap between germline ends came to 11 bases. CDR3 size: 13 residues. Germline V gene data show CDR1 as SGDLS and CDR2 as YYNGEE.

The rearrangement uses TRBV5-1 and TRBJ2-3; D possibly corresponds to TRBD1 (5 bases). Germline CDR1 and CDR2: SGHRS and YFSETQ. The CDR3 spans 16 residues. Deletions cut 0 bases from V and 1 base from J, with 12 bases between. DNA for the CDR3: TGCGCCAGCAGCTTGGCCCCGACAGTGGGCACAGATACGCAGTATTTT. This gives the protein CASSLAPTVGTDTQYF. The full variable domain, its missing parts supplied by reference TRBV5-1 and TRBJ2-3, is KAGVTQTPRYLIKTRGQQVTLSCSPISGHRSVSWYQQTPGQGLQFLFEYFSETQRNKGNFPGRFSGRQFSNSRSEMNVSTLELGDSALYLCASSLAPTVGTDTQYFGPGTRLTVL.

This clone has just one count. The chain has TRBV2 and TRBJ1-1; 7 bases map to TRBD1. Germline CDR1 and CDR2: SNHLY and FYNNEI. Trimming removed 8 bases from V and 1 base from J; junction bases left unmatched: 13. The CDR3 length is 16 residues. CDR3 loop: CASGLEGGAGNTEAFF. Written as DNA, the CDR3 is TGTGCCAGCGGTCTAGAAGGGGGCGCGGGGAACACTGAAGCTTTCTTT. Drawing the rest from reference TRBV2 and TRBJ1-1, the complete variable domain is EPEVTQTPSHQVTQMGQEVILRCVPISNHLYFYWYRQILGQKVEFLVSFYNNEISEKSEIFDDQFSVERPDGSNFTLKIRSTKLEDSAMYFCASGLEGGAGNTEAFFGQGTRLTVV.

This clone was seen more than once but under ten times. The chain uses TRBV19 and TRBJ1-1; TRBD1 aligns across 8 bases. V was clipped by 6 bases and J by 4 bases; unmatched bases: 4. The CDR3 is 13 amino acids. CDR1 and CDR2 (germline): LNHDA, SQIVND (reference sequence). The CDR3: CASRTTGGTEAFF. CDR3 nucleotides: TGTGCCAGTAGGACCACAGGGGGCACTGAAGCTTTCTTT.

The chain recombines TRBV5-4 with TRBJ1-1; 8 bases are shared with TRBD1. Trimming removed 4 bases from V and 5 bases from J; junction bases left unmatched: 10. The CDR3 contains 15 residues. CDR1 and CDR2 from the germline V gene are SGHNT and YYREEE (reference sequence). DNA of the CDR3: TGTGCCAGCAGCCTTTCCGGGACAGGAGGAACTGAAGCTTTCTTT. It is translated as CASSLSGTGGTEAFF.

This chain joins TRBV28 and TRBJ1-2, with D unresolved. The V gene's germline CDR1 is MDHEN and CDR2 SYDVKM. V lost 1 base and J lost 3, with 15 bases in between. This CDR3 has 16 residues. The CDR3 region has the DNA TGTGCCAGCAGTTTATATCGGGGAGGCTCGGACTATGGCTACACCTTC. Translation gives CASSLYRGGSDYGYTF.